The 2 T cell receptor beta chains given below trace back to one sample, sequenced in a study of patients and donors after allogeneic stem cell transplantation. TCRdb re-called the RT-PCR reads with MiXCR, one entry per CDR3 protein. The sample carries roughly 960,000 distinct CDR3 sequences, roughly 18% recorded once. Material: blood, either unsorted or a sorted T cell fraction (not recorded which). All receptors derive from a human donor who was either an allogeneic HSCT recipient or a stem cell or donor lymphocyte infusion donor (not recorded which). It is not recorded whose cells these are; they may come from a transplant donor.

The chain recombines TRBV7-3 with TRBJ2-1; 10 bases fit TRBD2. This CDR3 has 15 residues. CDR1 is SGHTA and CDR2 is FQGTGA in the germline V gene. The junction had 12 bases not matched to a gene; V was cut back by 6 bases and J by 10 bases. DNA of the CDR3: TGTGCCAGCAGTTTGGCTAGCGGGAGTGCGGTCGAGCAGTTCTTC. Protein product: CASSLASGSAVEQFF. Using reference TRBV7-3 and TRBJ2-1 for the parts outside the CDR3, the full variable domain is GAGVSQTPSNKVTEKGKYVELRCDPISGHTALYWYRQSLGQGPEFLIYFQGTGAADDSGLPNDRFFAVRPEGSVSTLKIQRTERGDSAVYLCASSLASGSAVEQFFGPGTRLTVL.

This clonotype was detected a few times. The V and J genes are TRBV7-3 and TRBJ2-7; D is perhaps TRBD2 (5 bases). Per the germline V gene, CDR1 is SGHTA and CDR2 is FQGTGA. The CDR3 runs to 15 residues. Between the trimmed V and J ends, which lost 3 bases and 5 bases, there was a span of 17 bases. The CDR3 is CASSLGSLNDHEQYF. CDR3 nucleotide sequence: TGTGCCAGCAGCTTGGGGAGCCTCAACGACCACGAGCAGTACTTC.